This T cell receptor beta chain was documented in a study of cytomegalovirus exposure and HLA in healthy donors. Study outcomes and limitations: Researchers catalogued around 150 TCR beta chains as cytomegalovirus-associated.

The CDR3 sequence is 13 residues long. V lost 4 bases to trimming and J lost 3 bases, with 11 bases between them. Germline V lookup: CDR1 SGHRS, CDR2 YFSETQ. The study ran its PCR with 60 Vbeta and 13 Jbeta primers. Clones were read by immunoSEQ multiplex PCR, and TCRdb kept only the in-frame ones, dropping some. The sample includes roughly 190,000 clones, around 79% of them seen just once. This clone has only one observation. What it binds is unknown. The chain couples TRBV5-1 to TRBJ2-7; tentative D call: TRBD2 (6 bases). The clonotype originates from a woman aged 50 to 60 in good health and CMV-seronegative. The specimen sequenced was PBMCs. The CDR3 loop is CASSLDYFYEQYF. The CDR3 DNA reads TGCGCCAGCAGCCTGGACTACTTCTACGAGCAGTACTTC.